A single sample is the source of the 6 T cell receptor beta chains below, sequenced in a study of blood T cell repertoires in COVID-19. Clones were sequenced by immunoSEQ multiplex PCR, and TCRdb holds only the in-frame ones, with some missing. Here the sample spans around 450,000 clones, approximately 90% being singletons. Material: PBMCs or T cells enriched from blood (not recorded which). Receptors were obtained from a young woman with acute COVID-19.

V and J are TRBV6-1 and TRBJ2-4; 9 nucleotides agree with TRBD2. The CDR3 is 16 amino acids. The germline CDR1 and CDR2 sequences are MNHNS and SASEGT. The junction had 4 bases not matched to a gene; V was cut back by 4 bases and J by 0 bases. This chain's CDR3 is CASSGNSGRAKNIQYF. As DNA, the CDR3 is TGTGCCAGCAGTGGGAATAGCGGGAGAGCCAAAAACATTCAGTACTTC.

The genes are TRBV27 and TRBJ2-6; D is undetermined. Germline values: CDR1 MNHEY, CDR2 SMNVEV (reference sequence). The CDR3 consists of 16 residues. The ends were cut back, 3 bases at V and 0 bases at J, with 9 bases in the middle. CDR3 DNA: TGTGCCAGCAGTTTTAGTTTCCGCTCTGGGGCCAACGTCCTGACTTTC. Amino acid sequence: CASSFSFRSGANVLTF.

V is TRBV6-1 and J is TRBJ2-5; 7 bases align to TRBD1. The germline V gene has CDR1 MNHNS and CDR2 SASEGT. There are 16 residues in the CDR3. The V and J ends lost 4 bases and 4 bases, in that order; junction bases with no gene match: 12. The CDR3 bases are TGTGCCAGCAGTGGGGGAGCAGGGGGTTTTCGAGAGACCCAGTACTTC. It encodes CASSGGAGGFRETQYF.

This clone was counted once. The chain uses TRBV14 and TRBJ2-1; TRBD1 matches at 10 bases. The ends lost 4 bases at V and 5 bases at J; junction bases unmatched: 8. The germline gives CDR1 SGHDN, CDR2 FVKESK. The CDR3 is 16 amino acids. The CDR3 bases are TGTGCCAGCAGCCTTACCCACGGGACAGGGGACAATGAGCAGTTCTTC. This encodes CASSLTHGTGDNEQFF.

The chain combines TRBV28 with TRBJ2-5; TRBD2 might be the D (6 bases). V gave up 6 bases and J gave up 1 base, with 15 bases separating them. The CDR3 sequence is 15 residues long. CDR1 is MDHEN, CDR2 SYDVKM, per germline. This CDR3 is CASSESLSGQETQYF. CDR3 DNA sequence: TGTGCCAGCAGCGAGTCCCTTAGCGGCCAAGAGACCCAGTACTTC.

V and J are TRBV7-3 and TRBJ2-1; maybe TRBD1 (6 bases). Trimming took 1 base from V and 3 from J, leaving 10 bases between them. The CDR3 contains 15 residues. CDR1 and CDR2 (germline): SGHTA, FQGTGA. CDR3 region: CASSLMGAGYNEQFF. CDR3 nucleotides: TGTGCCAGCAGCTTAATGGGGGCCGGCTACAATGAGCAGTTCTTC.